Here is one TCR beta chain with its context. Its antigen remains unknown. Donors sampled were nominally healthy, though unrecorded immune exposures were likely. This entry comes from a study of cytomegalovirus exposure and HLA in healthy donors. Overall study results and limits: Rarity held for most TCR sequences, but there were some public TCRs that occurred in many donors.

The length of the CDR3 is 15 residues. CDR1 and CDR2 (germline): GTSNPN, SVGIG (reference sequence). The trim removed 6 bases at V and 2 bases at J, leaving 12 bases unmatched. The PCR had 60 Vbeta and 13 Jbeta primers. Some clones are missing from TCRdb's copy, which holds only in-frame ones; the method was immunoSEQ multiplex PCR. The profile shows 150,000 to 200,000 clones, roughly 80% of them singletons. This sequence originates from a man aged 50-60 years in good health and CMV-seropositive. Sequenced input: PBMCs. This rearrangement joins TRBV30 to TRBJ1-1, with 7 bases aligning to TRBD1. For the CDR3, the DNA is TGTGCCTGTTTACAGGGGCAGGGTTTTAACACTGAAGCTTTCTTT. Residues: CACLQGQGFNTEAFF.